This T cell receptor beta chain appears in the sequencing data of a study of blood T cell repertoires in COVID-19. Study overall: Researchers got acute and convalescent COVID-19 samples from the United States, Italy and Spain. From T cells, B-cell-depleted T cells, or PBMCs came the material, which was cDNA or gDNA.

The V gene lost 8 bases and the J gene lost 3 bases, with 16 bases spanning the gap. Germline V gives CDR1 MNHEY, CDR2 SMNVEV (reference sequence). This CDR3 contains 14 residues. Original processing methods: Reference gene primer amplification gave nucleated cell count estimates. Here immunoSEQ multiplex PCR was the method, and the copy in TCRdb shows in-frame clones only, minus some. Clone size and the V and J calls come from that table; the DNA yielded D and trimming. The sample has around 140,000 clones, 84% seen once; the top ten hold more than 1.2%. The clonotype was recovered from a man in his sixties with acute or convalescent COVID-19. The chain couples TRBV27 to TRBJ1-1; D remains unclear. Material: peripheral blood. The CDR3 reads CASRSTPPYTEAFF. For the CDR3, the DNA is TGTGCCAGCCGTAGTACGCCCCCTTACACTGAAGCTTTCTTT.